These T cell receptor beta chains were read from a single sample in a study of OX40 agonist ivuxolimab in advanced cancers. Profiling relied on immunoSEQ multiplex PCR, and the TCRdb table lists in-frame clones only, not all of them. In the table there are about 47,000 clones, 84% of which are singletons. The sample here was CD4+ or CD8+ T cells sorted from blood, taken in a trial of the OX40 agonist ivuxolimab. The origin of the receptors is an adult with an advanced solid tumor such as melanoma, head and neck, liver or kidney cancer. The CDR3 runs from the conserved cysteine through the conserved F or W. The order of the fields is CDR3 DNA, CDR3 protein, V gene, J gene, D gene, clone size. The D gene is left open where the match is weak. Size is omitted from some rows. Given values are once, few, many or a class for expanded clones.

TGCACCAGCAGCCAAGGCCAGGGCCCAGGGGGAACGCAGTATTTT,CTSSQGQGPGGTQYF,TRBV1,TRBJ2-3,NA,NA
TGTGCCAGCAGCTGGACTGTTCTTGGGTCCTACAATGAGCAGTTCTTC,CASSWTVLGSYNEQFF,TRBV7-2,TRBJ2-1,NA,NA
TGCGCCAGCAGCCATCCTAGCGGGAGGTTCACCGGGGAGCTGTTTTTT,CASSHPSGRFTGELFF,TRBV4-1,TRBJ2-2,TRBD2,NA
TGTGCCAGCAGCTTGAACTACGAGCAGTACTTC,CASSLNYEQYF,TRBV7-9,TRBJ2-7,NA,NA
TGCGCCAGCAGCCAAGGCGGGGAGCTGTTTTTT,CASSQGGELFF,TRBV4-1,TRBJ2-2,NA,NA
TGTGCCAGCATCGAGGGGGGCAACACTGAAGCTTTCTTT,CASIEGGNTEAFF,TRBV27,TRBJ1-1,NA,few
TGTGCCACCGGGACAGGGCCCTACAATGAGCAGTTCTTC,CATGTGPYNEQFF,TRBV10-3,TRBJ2-1,TRBD1,NA
TGTGCCACCAGCAGAGAAGAGATGAACACCGGGGAGCTGTTTTTT,CATSREEMNTGELFF,TRBV15,TRBJ2-2,NA,NA
TGTGCCAGCAGTTGGGAACTAGCGGGGGGAGAGCAGTTCTTC,CASSWELAGGEQFF,TRBV27,TRBJ2-1,TRBD2,NA
TGTGCCAGCAGACCCCTGGGGGGTGCCAAAAACATTCAGTACTTC,CASRPLGGAKNIQYF,TRBV27,TRBJ2-4,NA,NA
TGCGCCAGCAGCTTGGAGGGAGCGGTGAACACTGAAGCTTTCTTT,CASSLEGAVNTEAFF,TRBV5-1,TRBJ1-1,NA,NA
TGTGCCACCAGCAGAGAAGAGGCAGGGTTGGATGGCTACACCTTC,CATSREEAGLDGYTF,TRBV15,TRBJ1-2,NA,NA
TGTGCCAGCAGCGTAACTAGCGGGGGGGCCGACGAGCAGTACTTC,CASSVTSGGADEQYF,TRBV11-2,TRBJ2-7,TRBD2,few
TGCGCCAGCAGCCAAGCCCCGAGTTATGGCTACACCTTC,CASSQAPSYGYTF,TRBV4-1,TRBJ1-2,NA,once
TGTGCCAGCAACATAGCGGGGGCCTACAATGAGCAGTTCTTC,CASNIAGAYNEQFF,TRBV7-2,TRBJ2-1,TRBD2,NA
TGTGCCAGCAGCCCGAGGGGATCCTACGAGCAGTACTTC,CASSPRGSYEQYF,TRBV4-2,TRBJ2-7,NA,NA
TGTGCCAGCAGCTTAGTTTCAGGGAATGACGGCTACACCTTC,CASSLVSGNDGYTF,TRBV7-8,TRBJ1-2,NA,NA
TGCGCCAGCAGCTTGGATGCCGGGCGCTCTCCTGGCTACACCTTC,CASSLDAGRSPGYTF,TRBV5-1,TRBJ1-2,NA,NA
TGTGCCAGCAGCTTAAACCCAACAGGGTTCGACGAGCAGTACTTC,CASSLNPTGFDEQYF,TRBV7-3,TRBJ2-7,NA,NA
TGTGCCAGTAGTATTGGTAGCTCCTACGAGCAGTACTTC,CASSIGSSYEQYF,TRBV19,TRBJ2-7,NA,few
TGTGCCAGCAGTGACGGGTTCGCGACAGGGAGCTACGAGCAGTACTTC,CASSDGFATGSYEQYF,TRBV6-1,TRBJ2-7,TRBD1,NA
TGTGCCAGCAGTGTGGGAACTCTGTCGGGCGAGCAGTACTTC,CASSVGTLSGEQYF,TRBV6-1,TRBJ2-7,NA,once
TGTGCCAGCAGTGAAGGGACCCGGTCCTACGAGCAGTACTTC,CASSEGTRSYEQYF,TRBV6-1,TRBJ2-7,NA,NA
TGCAGTGCTCGGGCCGGCTACGAGCAGTACTTC,CSARAGYEQYF,TRBV20-1,TRBJ2-7,NA,NA